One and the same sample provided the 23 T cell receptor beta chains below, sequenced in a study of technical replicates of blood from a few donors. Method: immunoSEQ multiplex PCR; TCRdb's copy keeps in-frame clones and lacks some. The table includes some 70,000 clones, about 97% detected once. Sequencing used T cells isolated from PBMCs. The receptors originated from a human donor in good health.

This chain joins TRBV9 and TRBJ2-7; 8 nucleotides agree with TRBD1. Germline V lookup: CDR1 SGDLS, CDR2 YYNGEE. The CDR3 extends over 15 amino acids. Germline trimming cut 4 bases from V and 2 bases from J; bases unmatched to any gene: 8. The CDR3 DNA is TGTGCCAGCAGCAACCAGGACAGGGATGCCTACGAGCAGTACTTC. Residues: CASSNQDRDAYEQYF.

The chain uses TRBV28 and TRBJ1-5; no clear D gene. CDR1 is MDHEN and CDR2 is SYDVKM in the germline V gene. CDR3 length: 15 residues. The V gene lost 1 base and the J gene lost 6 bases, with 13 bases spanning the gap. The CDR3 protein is CASSLYSGYAQPQHF. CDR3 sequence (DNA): TGTGCCAGCAGTTTATATTCGGGGTACGCTCAGCCCCAGCATTTT.

The CDR3 spells CVAGASYEQYF. The CDR3 DNA sequence: TGTGTGGCGGGAGCGTCCTACGAGCAGTACTTC. The chain joins TRBV28 to TRBJ2-7; 7 bases are a match to TRBD2. The CDR3 contains 11 residues. Germline V lookup: CDR1 MDHEN, CDR2 SYDVKM.

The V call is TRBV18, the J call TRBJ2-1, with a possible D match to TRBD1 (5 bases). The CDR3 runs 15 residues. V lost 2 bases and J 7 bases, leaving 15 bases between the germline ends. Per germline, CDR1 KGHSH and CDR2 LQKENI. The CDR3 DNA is TGTGCCAGCTCACCATGGGCAGGGCGGATAAATGAGCAGTTCTTC. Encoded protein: CASSPWAGRINEQFF.

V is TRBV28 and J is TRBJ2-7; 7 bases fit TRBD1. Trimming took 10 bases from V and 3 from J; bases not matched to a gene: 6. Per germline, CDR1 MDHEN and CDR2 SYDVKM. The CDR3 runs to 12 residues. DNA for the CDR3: TGTGCCACCTACCGACAGGGCTACGAGCAGTACTTC. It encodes CATYRQGYEQYF.

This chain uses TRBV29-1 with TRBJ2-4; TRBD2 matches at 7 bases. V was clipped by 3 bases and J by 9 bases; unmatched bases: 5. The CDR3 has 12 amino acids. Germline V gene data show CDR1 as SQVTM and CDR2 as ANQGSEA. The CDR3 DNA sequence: TGCAGCGTTGAGGCGGGAGTCGGCATTCAGTACTTC. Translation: CSVEAGVGIQYF.

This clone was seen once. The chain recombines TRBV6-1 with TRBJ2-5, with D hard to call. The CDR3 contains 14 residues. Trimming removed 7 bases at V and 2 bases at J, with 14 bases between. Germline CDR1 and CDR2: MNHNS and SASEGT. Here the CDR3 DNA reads TGTGCCAGCATTTTATTCCCTGAGCAAGAGACCCAGTACTTC. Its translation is CASILFPEQETQYF.

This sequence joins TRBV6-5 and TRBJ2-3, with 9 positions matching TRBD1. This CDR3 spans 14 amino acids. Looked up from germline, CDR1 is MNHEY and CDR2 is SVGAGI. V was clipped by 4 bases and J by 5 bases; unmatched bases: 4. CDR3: CASSSRGQGDTQYF. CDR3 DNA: TGTGCCAGCAGTTCACGGGGACAGGGAGATACGCAGTATTTT.

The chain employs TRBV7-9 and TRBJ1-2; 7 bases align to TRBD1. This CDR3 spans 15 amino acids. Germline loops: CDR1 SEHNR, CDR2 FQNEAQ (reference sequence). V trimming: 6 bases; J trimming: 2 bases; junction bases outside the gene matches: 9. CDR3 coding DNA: TGTGCCAGCAGTCCCAGGACAGGAATAAACTATGGCTACACCTTC. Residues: CASSPRTGINYGYTF.

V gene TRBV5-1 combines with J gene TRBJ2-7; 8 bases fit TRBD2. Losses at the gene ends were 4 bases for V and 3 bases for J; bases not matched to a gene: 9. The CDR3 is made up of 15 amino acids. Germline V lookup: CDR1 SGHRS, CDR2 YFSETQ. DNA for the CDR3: TGCGCCAGCAGCCGAAGCGGGGGCACAAGCTACGAGCAGTACTTC. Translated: CASSRSGGTSYEQYF.

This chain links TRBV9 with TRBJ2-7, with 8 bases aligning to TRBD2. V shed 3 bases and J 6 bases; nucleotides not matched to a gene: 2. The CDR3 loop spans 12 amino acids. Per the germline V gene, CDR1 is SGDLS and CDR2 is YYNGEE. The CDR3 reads CASSEAGAEQYF. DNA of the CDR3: TGTGCCAGCAGCGAAGCGGGAGCCGAGCAGTACTTC.

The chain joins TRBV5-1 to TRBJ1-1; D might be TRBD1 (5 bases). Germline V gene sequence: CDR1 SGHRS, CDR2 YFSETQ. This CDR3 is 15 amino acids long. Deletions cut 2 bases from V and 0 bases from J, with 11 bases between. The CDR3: CASSLGTGVNTEAFF. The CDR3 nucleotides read TGCGCCAGCAGCTTAGGGACGGGAGTGAACACTGAAGCTTTCTTT.

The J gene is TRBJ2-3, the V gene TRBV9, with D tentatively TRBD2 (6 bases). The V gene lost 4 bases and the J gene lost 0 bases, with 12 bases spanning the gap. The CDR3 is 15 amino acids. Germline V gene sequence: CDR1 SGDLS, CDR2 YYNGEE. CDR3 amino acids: CASSPLGTSTDTQYF. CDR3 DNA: TGTGCCAGCAGCCCCTTAGGGACTAGCACAGATACGCAGTATTTT.

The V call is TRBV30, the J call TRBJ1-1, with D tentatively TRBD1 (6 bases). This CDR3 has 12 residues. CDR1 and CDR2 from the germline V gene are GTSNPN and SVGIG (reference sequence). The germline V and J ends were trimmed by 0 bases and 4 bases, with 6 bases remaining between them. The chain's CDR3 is CAWSVGATEAFF. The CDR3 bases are TGTGCCTGGAGTGTGGGGGCCACTGAAGCTTTCTTT.

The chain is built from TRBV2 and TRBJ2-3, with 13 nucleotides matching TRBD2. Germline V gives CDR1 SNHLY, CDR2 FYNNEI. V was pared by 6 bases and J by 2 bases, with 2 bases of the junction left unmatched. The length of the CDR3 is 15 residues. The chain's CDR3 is CASSGLAGATDTQYF. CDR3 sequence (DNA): TGTGCCAGCAGCGGACTAGCGGGAGCCACAGATACGCAGTATTTT. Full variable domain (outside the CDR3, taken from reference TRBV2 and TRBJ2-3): EPEVTQTPSHQVTQMGQEVILRCVPISNHLYFYWYRQILGQKVEFLVSFYNNEISEKSEIFDDQFSVERPDGSNFTLKIRSTKLEDSAMYFCASSGLAGATDTQYFGPGTRLTVL.

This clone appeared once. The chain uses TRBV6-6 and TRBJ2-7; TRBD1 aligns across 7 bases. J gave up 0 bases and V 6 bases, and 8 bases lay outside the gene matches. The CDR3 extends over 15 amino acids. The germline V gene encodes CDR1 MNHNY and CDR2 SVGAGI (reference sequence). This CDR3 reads CASRKTRDSSYEQYF. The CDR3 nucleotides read TGTGCCAGCAGAAAAACCCGGGACAGCTCCTACGAGCAGTACTTC.

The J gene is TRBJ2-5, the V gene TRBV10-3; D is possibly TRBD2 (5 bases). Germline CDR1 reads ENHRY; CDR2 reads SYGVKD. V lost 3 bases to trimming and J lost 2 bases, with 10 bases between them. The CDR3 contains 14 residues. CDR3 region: CAISDGLSQETQYF. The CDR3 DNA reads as TGTGCCATCAGTGACGGACTGTCACAAGAGACCCAGTACTTC.

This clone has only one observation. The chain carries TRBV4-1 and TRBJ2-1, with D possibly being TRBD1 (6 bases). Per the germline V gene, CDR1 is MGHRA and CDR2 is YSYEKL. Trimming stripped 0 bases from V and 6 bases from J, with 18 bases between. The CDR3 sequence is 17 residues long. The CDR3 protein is CASSQDKGGVTGNEQFF. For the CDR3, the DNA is TGCGCCAGCAGCCAAGATAAAGGGGGAGTAACTGGCAATGAGCAGTTCTTC.

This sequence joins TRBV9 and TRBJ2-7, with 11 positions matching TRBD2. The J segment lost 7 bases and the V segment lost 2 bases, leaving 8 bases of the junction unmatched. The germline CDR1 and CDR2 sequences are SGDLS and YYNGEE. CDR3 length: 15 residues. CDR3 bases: TGTGCCAGCAGCGTTGAACTAGCGGGAGAGGGTGAGCAGTACTTC. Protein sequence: CASSVELAGEGEQYF.

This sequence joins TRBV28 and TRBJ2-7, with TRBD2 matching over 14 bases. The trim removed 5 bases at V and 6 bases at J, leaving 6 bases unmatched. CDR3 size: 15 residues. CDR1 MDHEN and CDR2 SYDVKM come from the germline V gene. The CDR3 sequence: CASSQLGLAGGEQYF. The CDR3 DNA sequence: TGTGCCAGCAGTCAACTAGGACTAGCGGGAGGCGAGCAGTACTTC.

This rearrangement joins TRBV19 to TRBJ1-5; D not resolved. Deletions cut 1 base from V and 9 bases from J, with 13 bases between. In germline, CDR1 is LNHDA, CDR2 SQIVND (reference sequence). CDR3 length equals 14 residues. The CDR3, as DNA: TGTGCCAGTAGTATAGGCGGCGGTAAGTCGCCCCAGCATTTT. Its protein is CASSIGGGKSPQHF.

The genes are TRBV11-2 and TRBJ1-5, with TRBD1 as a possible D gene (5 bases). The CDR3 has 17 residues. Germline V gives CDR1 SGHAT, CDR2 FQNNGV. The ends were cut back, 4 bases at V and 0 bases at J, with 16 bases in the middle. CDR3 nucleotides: TGTGCCAGCAGCTCAGAGGCGGGGCGGGGTAGCAATCAGCCCCAGCATTTT. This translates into CASSSEAGRGSNQPQHF.

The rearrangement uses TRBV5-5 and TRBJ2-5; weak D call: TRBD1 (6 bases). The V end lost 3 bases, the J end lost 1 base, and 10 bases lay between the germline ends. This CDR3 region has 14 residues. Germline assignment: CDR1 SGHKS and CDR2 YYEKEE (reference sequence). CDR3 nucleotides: TGTGCCAGCAGCTGGGACACCCTCCAAGAGACCCAGTACTTC. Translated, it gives CASSWDTLQETQYF.